The 13 T cell receptor beta chains presented below share a single source sample, sequenced in a study of beta chain features in type 1 diabetes. What was sequenced were expressed TCRB transcripts, since all of the isolated RNA had been reverse transcribed. Measured with immunoSEQ multiplex PCR; TCRdb has only the in-frame clones, and not every one. This table has just over 600,000 clones, roughly 15% appearing once. The sequencing input was naive CD4+ T cells from blood. Receptor source: a man aged 18 to 29 in good health.

This clone was detected a few times. This rearrangement joins TRBV27 to TRBJ2-5; 11 nucleotides agree with TRBD2. The V gene end was trimmed by 3 bases and the J gene end by 9 bases; junction bases not matched to a gene: 15. The CDR3 runs to 17 residues. CDR1 MNHEY and CDR2 SMNVEV come from the germline V gene (reference sequence). The chain's CDR3 is CASSFGLAGGLVAAQYF. The CDR3 DNA is TGTGCCAGCAGTTTCGGGCTAGCGGGGGGCCTAGTTGCGGCCCAGTACTTC.

This chain connects TRBV6-5 to TRBJ1-1; TRBD1 might be the D (5 bases). Germline V lookup: CDR1 MNHEY, CDR2 SVGAGI. Trimming removed 2 bases from V and 1 base from J, with 11 bases in between. The CDR3 runs to 15 residues. In DNA form, the CDR3 reads TGTGCCAGCAGTTACCCGGGACGGCCGAACACTGAAGCTTTCTTT. Its protein product is CASSYPGRPNTEAFF.

V gene TRBV25-1 combines with J gene TRBJ2-1; TRBD2 matches at 9 bases. The germline V gene encodes CDR1 MGHDK and CDR2 SYGVNS. This CDR3 is built from 17 residues. The ends lost 4 bases at V and 0 bases at J; junction bases unmatched: 7. The CDR3 nucleotides are TGTGCCAGCAGTGGGGGACTAGCTCGAAACTCCTACAATGAGCAGTTCTTC. This translates into CASSGGLARNSYNEQFF.

The chain combines TRBV7-2 with TRBJ2-5, with no clear D. Trimming stripped 3 bases from V and 4 bases from J, with 6 bases between. Germline V lookup: CDR1 SGHTA, CDR2 FQGNSA. The CDR3 has 12 amino acids. The chain's CDR3 is CASSFTGETQYF. Written as DNA, the CDR3 is TGTGCCAGCAGCTTTACGGGAGAGACCCAGTACTTC.

The chain joins TRBV29-1 to TRBJ2-7; D tentatively fits TRBD1 or TRBD2 (5 bases each). Trimming took 6 bases from V and 6 from J, leaving 21 bases between them. The CDR3 is made up of 14 amino acids. The germline V gene encodes CDR1 SQVTM and CDR2 ANQGSEA. The CDR3 region has the DNA TGCAGCGTCTGTCGGGACCTTGAGACCTGCGAGCAGTACTTC. Its protein is CSVCRDLETCEQYF.

V and J are TRBV7-9 and TRBJ2-3; D is unclear. Per the germline V gene, CDR1 is SEHNR and CDR2 is FQNEAQ (reference sequence). The CDR3 sequence is 15 residues long. Between the trimmed V and J ends, which lost 5 bases and 2 bases, there was a span of 14 bases. DNA of the CDR3: TGTGCCAGCAGCCCCGCAACAACCCTCACAGATACGCAGTATTTT. This translates into CASSPATTLTDTQYF.

The CDR3 reads CASSFRGPTYEQYF. DNA for the CDR3: TGTGCCAGCAGCTTTAGGGGCCCCACCTACGAGCAGTACTTC. The gene calls are TRBV5-4 and TRBJ2-7; a weak D match, TRBD1 (5 bases). Deletions cut 2 bases from V and 2 bases from J, with 11 bases between. Per the germline V gene, CDR1 is SGHNT and CDR2 is YYREEE (reference sequence). This CDR3 contains 14 residues.

The table lists this clone with a few counts. The rearrangement links TRBV2 to TRBJ2-7; 10 bases match TRBD2. The CDR3 contains 15 residues. Germline V gene data show CDR1 as SNHLY and CDR2 as FYNNEI. The ends lost 8 bases at V and 6 bases at J; junction bases unmatched: 13. Here the CDR3 reads CASGRLAGVHGEQYF. CDR3 in DNA: TGTGCCAGCGGTCGCCTAGCGGGAGTACATGGCGAGCAGTACTTC.

The J gene is TRBJ1-5, the V gene TRBV28; TRBD1 agrees at 7 bases. The junction had 6 bases not matched to a gene; V was cut back by 4 bases and J by 6 bases. Germline V gives CDR1 MDHEN, CDR2 SYDVKM. The CDR3 length is 14 residues. CDR3 protein: CASSSQGLSQPQHF. In DNA, the CDR3 is TGTGCCAGCAGTTCACAGGGGCTCAGTCAGCCCCAGCATTTT.

Only a few counts were recorded for this clone. Additional DNA sequences in this sample encode the identical CDR3. J is TRBJ1-2 and V is TRBV5-4; D gene unclear. V lost 0 bases to trimming and J lost 2 bases, with 5 bases between them. The length of the CDR3 is 13 residues. Germline values: CDR1 SGHNT, CDR2 YYREEE (reference sequence). CDR3 in amino acids: CASSLDSNYGYTF. For the CDR3, the DNA is TGTGCCAGCAGCTTGGACAGCAACTATGGCTACACCTTC.

The CDR3 region has the DNA TGTGCCAGCTCTTGGGGGGACAGGGGCTACGAGCAGTACTTC. This sequence encodes CASSWGDRGYEQYF. This rearrangement joins TRBV6-5 to TRBJ2-7; 10 nucleotides match TRBD1. J gave up 3 bases and V 8 bases, and 7 bases lay outside the gene matches. Germline lookup yields CDR1 MNHEY and CDR2 SVGAGI. The CDR3 extends over 14 amino acids.

The chain carries TRBV25-1 and TRBJ1-4, with D possibly TRBD1 on 5 matching bases. The germline CDR1 and CDR2 sequences are MGHDK and SYGVNS. The CDR3 is 15 amino acids. Trimming stripped 4 bases from V and 2 bases from J, with 11 bases between. The CDR3 reads CASSGVRVTNEKLFF. The CDR3 bases are TGTGCCAGCAGTGGAGTCAGGGTCACTAATGAAAAACTGTTTTTT.

The rearrangement joins TRBV7-2 to TRBJ1-6; D is unresolved. The CDR3 is 14 residues long. V dropped 5 bases and J dropped 6 bases, with 11 bases sitting between them. Germline-derived CDR1 and CDR2 are SGHTA and FQGNSA. The CDR3 region has the DNA TGTGCCAGCAGCAGCACTGCCGTTAATTCACCCCTCCACTTT. Amino acid sequence: CASSSTAVNSPLHF.